This TCR beta chain was identified in a study of T cell repertoires in cytomegalovirus infection. Germline V CDR1 and CDR2: DFQATT, SNEGSKA (reference sequence). This CDR3 region has 14 residues. For this clonotype: Its antigen is unknown.

TCRdb re-derived calls from the reads in MiXCR, one entry per CDR3 protein. The repertoire holds about 740,000 distinct CDR3 sequences, around a third seen once, with around a sixth in the top ten. This sequence originates from a human donor in good health (CMV status not recorded). Some clones in this sample may be carry-over from other donors' samples. The source was cultured PBMCs, collected from culture after CMV antigen stimulation. The V gene is TRBV20-1, the J gene TRBJ2-7; 8 bases agree with TRBD2. The CDR3 region is CRATVAGGTYEQYF. CDR3 DNA sequence: TGCAGAGCAACCGTGGCGGGGGGTACCTACGAGCAGTACTTC.